This T cell receptor (beta chain) was sequenced for a study of blood T cell repertoires in COVID-19. The repertoire was sequenced with immunoSEQ multiplex PCR; TCRdb's copy has only in-frame clones and lacks some. This repertoire shows around 150,000 clones, around 80% found once; its top ten account for 10% to 15%. This CDR3 comprises 15 residues. Looked up from germline, CDR1 is DFQATT and CDR2 is SNEGSKA (reference sequence). With 3 bases clipped from V and 4 bases from J, the junction kept 5 bases outside the gene matches. This receptor was identified in a woman aged 55-70 years who had recovered from COVID-19. Sequencing input: PBMCs or T cells enriched from blood (not recorded which). The rearrangement joins TRBV20-1 to TRBJ2-2; 10 bases are shared with TRBD2. CDR3 region: CSASLSGRGTGELFF. As DNA, the CDR3 is TGCAGTGCTAGTCTCAGCGGGAGGGGCACCGGGGAGCTGTTTTTT.